A selection of T cell receptor beta chains follows, all from one sample in a study of graft-versus-host responses after intestinal transplantation. These TCRs are of unknown antigen specificity. Measured with immunoSEQ multiplex PCR; TCRdb has only the in-frame clones, and not every one. This sample has about 70,000 clones, with just under 95% found just once. The specimen was unstimulated CD8+ T cells sorted from spleen or lymph node cells, collected before intestinal transplant. These receptors came from a human donor who received an intestinal transplant. Each CDR3 is given with its conserved first and last residue. The D gene is left open where the match is weak. Some rows have no size entry. The others give once, few or many, or a class for an expanded clone.

V	D	size	J	CDR3	DNA
TRBV7-2	-	-	TRBJ2-7	CASSIADLSYEQYF	TGTGCCAGCAGCATAGCGGACCTCTCCTACGAGCAGTACTTC
TRBV11-2	TRBD2	-	TRBJ2-1	CASSFSPDGWTSGNEQFF	TGTGCCAGCAGCTTTTCGCCCGACGGTTGGACTAGCGGCAATGAGCAGTTCTTC
TRBV19	-	-	TRBJ2-1	CASSIDGDNEQFF	TGTGCCAGTAGTATAGACGGGGACAATGAGCAGTTCTTC
TRBV4-1	-	-	TRBJ2-1	CASSQAIRAELYNEQFF	TGCGCCAGCAGCCAAGCCATCCGGGCCGAGTTATACAATGAGCAGTTCTTC
TRBV30	TRBD1	once	TRBJ1-1	CAWNPEQGDTEAFF	TGTGCCTGGAATCCTGAACAGGGGGACACTGAAGCTTTCTTT
TRBV28	-	-	TRBJ1-1	CASSLGGIEAFF	TGTGCCAGCAGTTTAGGCGGGATTGAAGCTTTCTTT
TRBV11-2	TRBD2	-	TRBJ2-3	CASSPPGSLAGGSTDTQYF	TGTGCCAGCAGCCCGCCCGGTTCCCTAGCGGGAGGGAGCACAGATACGCAGTATTTT
TRBV29-1	-	-	TRBJ1-2	CSGGPNQILFNYGYTF	TGCAGCGGGGGACCGAATCAAATCCTGTTTAACTATGGCTACACCTTC
TRBV5-6	-	-	TRBJ1-2	CASSLAVAATLGGYTF	TGTGCCAGCAGCTTGGCCGTGGCAGCGACCTTGGGAGGCTACACCTTC
TRBV4-1	-	-	TRBJ1-2	CASSQGLGGDLGGYTF	TGCGCCAGCAGCCAAGGACTGGGGGGCGATCTGGGTGGCTACACCTTC
TRBV27	TRBD2	-	TRBJ2-7	CASRREGQYEQYF	TGTGCCAGCAGGAGGGAGGGCCAGTACGAGCAGTACTTC
TRBV6-6	-	once	TRBJ1-6	CASSYSRAGLNSPLHF	TGTGCCAGCAGTTACTCGAGGGCAGGGCTGAATTCACCCCTCCACTTT
TRBV19	-	-	TRBJ1-5	CASSIQGFRQPQHF	TGTGCCAGTAGTATACAGGGATTTAGACAGCCCCAGCATTTT
TRBV7-9	-	-	TRBJ1-1	CASSLVSDPNTEAFF	TGTGCCAGCAGCTTAGTTTCGGACCCGAACACTGAAGCTTTCTTT
TRBV6-1	TRBD1	-	TRBJ2-2	CASRDGQGDTGELFF	TGTGCCAGCAGGGATGGACAGGGGGACACCGGGGAGCTGTTTTTT
TRBV7-9	TRBD1	-	TRBJ1-2	CASSGQAHGYTF	TGTGCCAGCAGCGGACAGGCACATGGCTACACCTTC
TRBV7-9	-	-	TRBJ2-1	CASSLGPTEQFF	TGTGCCAGCAGCTTAGGCCCAACTGAGCAGTTCTTC
TRBV7-9	TRBD2	-	TRBJ2-1	CASSLGFSGSDNEQFF	TGTGCCAGCAGCTTAGGTTTTAGCGGGAGCGACAATGAGCAGTTCTTC
TRBV7-2	TRBD2	-	TRBJ2-7	CASSPLAGGLYEQYF	TGTGCCAGCAGCCCTCTAGCGGGAGGGCTCTACGAGCAGTACTTC
TRBV25-1	-	-	TRBJ2-2	CASTGVLSAGELFF	TGTGCCAGTACCGGGGTCCTCTCCGCCGGGGAGCTGTTTTTT
TRBV19	TRBD1	once	TRBJ1-5	CASSVQGFGSNQPQHF	TGTGCCAGTAGTGTACAGGGGTTTGGGAGCAATCAGCCCCAGCATTTT
TRBV18	TRBD1	once	TRBJ1-1	CASSPPDRAGEAFF	TGTGCCAGCTCACCACCGGACAGGGCGGGGGAAGCTTTCTTT
TRBV5-1	-	-	TRBJ1-6	CASSRSLPYNSPLHF	TGCGCCAGCAGCAGGAGCTTGCCCTATAATTCACCCCTCCACTTT
TRBV6-5	-	-	TRBJ2-7	CASSSQGGRTYEQYF	TGTGCCAGCAGTTCCCAGGGGGGCAGGACCTACGAGCAGTACTTC
TRBV2	-	-	TRBJ1-2	CASIRNYGYTF	TGTGCCAGCATACGGAACTATGGCTACACCTTC
TRBV27	-	once	TRBJ2-3	CASSLAGLYTDTQYF	TGTGCCAGCAGTTTAGCCGGGCTTTACACAGATACGCAGTATTTT
TRBV6-5	-	-	TRBJ2-2	CASSYSAGALSGELFF	TGTGCCAGCAGTTACTCGGCAGGGGCCCTTTCCGGGGAGCTGTTTTTT
TRBV7-2	TRBD1	-	TRBJ1-2	CASSIWDRAYGYTF	TGTGCCAGCAGCATTTGGGACAGGGCATATGGCTACACCTTC
TRBV5-1	TRBD1	-	TRBJ1-2	CASRPLTGTANYGYTF	TGCGCCAGCAGACCCCTGACGGGGACAGCTAACTATGGCTACACCTTC
TRBV15	-	-	TRBJ2-1	CATSRRGTDEQFF	TGTGCCACCAGCAGACGGGGGACCGATGAGCAGTTCTTC
TRBV14	-	-	TRBJ2-3	CASSHYRETDTQYF	TGTGCCAGCAGCCATTACAGGGAGACAGATACGCAGTATTTT
TRBV18	-	once	TRBJ2-7	CASSPSDLTYEQYF	TGTGCCAGCTCGCCTTCGGATCTGACCTACGAGCAGTACTTC
TRBV27	-	-	TRBJ2-2	CASSLHTEELFF	TGTGCCAGCAGTTTGCACACCGAGGAGCTGTTTTTT
TRBV7-3	-	-	TRBJ2-1	CASSSGGSYNEQFF	TGTGCCAGCAGCTCGGGTGGCTCCTACAATGAGCAGTTCTTC
TRBV7-6	-	once	TRBJ1-1	CASSLGTASNTEAFF	TGTGCCAGCAGCTTAGGGACAGCGTCAAACACTGAAGCTTTCTTT
TRBV6-5	-	-	TRBJ1-4	CASRSGMGEKLFF	TGTGCCAGCAGGTCCGGAATGGGCGAAAAACTGTTTTTT
TRBV30	-	-	TRBJ1-5	CAWSVMGNQPQHF	TGTGCCTGGAGTGTAATGGGAAATCAGCCCCAGCATTTT
TRBV6-6	TRBD1	-	TRBJ2-5	CASRTDRGSETQYF	TGTGCCAGCAGGACGGACAGGGGATCGGAGACCCAGTACTTC
TRBV6-5	-	-	TRBJ1-1	CASSYGTLNTEAFF	TGTGCCAGCAGTTATGGGACACTGAACACTGAAGCTTTCTTT